The rows below give T cell receptor beta chains drawn from one sample of a study of response to subunit inactivated influenza vaccine. One entry per CDR3 protein results from TCRdb running MiXCR on the RT-PCR reads. The sample lists about 500,000 distinct CDR3 sequences, about an eighth occurring once. Sequencing was performed on PBMCs from blood, taken roughly 47 days after vaccination. Receptors were obtained from a man aged 50 to 60 who received an inactivated influenza vaccine. CDR3s include the opening cysteine and the closing phenylalanine or tryptophan. D genes are given only for firm matches. The size of a clone is reported for some rows only, either as once, few or many, or as a class for expanded clones.

NA NA TRBJ1-1 TRBV13 CASSLRTPGTEAFF TGTGCCAGCAGCTTACGGACTCCAGGGACTGAAGCTTTCTTT
NA NA TRBJ2-7 TRBV20-1 CSASDVYEQYF TGCAGTGCTAGCGACGTTTACGAGCAGTACTTC
NA NA TRBJ1-6 TRBV5-1 CASSQRTENSPLHF TGCGCCAGCAGCCAAAGGACAGAAAATTCACCCCTCCACTTT
few NA TRBJ2-3 TRBV20-1 CSARDLQDTTDTQYF TGCAGTGCTAGAGATCTACAGGACACCACAGATACGCAGTATTTT
NA NA TRBJ2-7 TRBV6-5 CASSYSVVGPYEQYF TGTGCCAGCAGTTACTCGGTCGTGGGCCCTTACGAGCAGTACTTC
many TRBD2 TRBJ2-1 TRBV12-3/TRBV12-4 CASAWTSGYNEQFF TGTGCCAGCGCTTGGACTAGCGGGTACAATGAGCAGTTCTTC
many TRBD2 TRBJ2-4 TRBV5-5 CASSPGGAKNIQYF TGTGCCAGCAGCCCGGGGGGAGCCAAAAACATTCAGTACTTC
NA NA TRBJ2-2 TRBV6-1 CASSAWLAGELFF TGTGCCAGCAGTGCTTGGCTAGCCGGGGAGCTGTTTTTT
NA NA TRBJ2-1 TRBV3-1 CASSPGFGSSYNEQFF TGTGCCAGCAGCCCCGGCTTCGGGTCCTCCTACAATGAGCAGTTCTTC
many NA TRBJ2-4 TRBV10-3 CAISELAQGRAKNIQYF TGTGCCATCAGTGAACTGGCGCAAGGGAGGGCCAAAAACATTCAGTACTTC
NA NA TRBJ2-1 TRBV6-2/TRBV6-3 CASSDASDRLNEQFF TGTGCCAGCAGTGACGCATCAGACAGGCTCAATGAGCAGTTCTTC
few TRBD1 TRBJ2-7 TRBV20-1 CSARGGTVREQYF TGCAGTGCTAGAGGAGGGACAGTGCGCGAGCAGTACTTC
NA TRBD2 TRBJ2-3 TRBV12-3/TRBV12-4 CASSSGIAGYIDTQYF TGTGCCAGCAGTTCCGGGATAGCGGGGTACATAGATACGCAGTATTTT
few TRBD1 TRBJ2-7 TRBV5-1 CASSLGPGTGTYEQYF TGCGCCAGCAGCTTGGGACCAGGGACAGGGACATACGAGCAGTACTTC